Listed below are T cell receptor beta chains from one sample, sequenced in a study of OX40 agonist ivuxolimab in advanced cancers. Method: immunoSEQ multiplex PCR; TCRdb's copy keeps in-frame clones and lacks some. This table has some 140,000 clones, just over 90% appearing once. The material sequenced was CD4+ or CD8+ T cells sorted from blood, taken in a trial of the OX40 agonist ivuxolimab. The receptors stem from an adult with an advanced solid tumor such as melanoma, head and neck, liver or kidney cancer. The CDR3 runs from the conserved cysteine through the conserved F or W. The D gene is left open where the match is weak. Clone size is not always given. Where it is, it says once, few, many or a class for expanded clones.

J gene: TRBJ2-7
clone size: -
D gene: -
V gene: TRBV7-2
CDR3 protein: CASSFGAYYEQYF
CDR3 DNA: TGTGCCAGCAGCTTCGGGGCGTACTACGAGCAGTACTTC

J gene: TRBJ2-2
clone size: -
D gene: -
V gene: TRBV4-1
CDR3 protein: CASSYERVTGELFF
CDR3 DNA: TGCGCCAGCAGCTACGAAAGGGTCACCGGGGAGCTGTTTTTT

J gene: TRBJ2-3
clone size: -
D gene: TRBD2
V gene: TRBV5-4
CDR3 protein: CASSLAAGEDTQYF
CDR3 DNA: TGTGCCAGCAGCTTGGCGGCGGGGGAAGATACGCAGTATTTT

J gene: TRBJ2-6
clone size: -
D gene: TRBD1
V gene: TRBV5-1
CDR3 protein: CASSPPGTGLPGANVLTF
CDR3 DNA: TGCGCCAGCAGCCCTCCCGGGACAGGGTTACCCGGGGCCAACGTCCTGACTTTC

J gene: TRBJ2-1
clone size: -
D gene: TRBD2
V gene: TRBV30
CDR3 protein: CACHQTRRGYNEQFF
CDR3 DNA: TGTGCCTGCCACCAGACGAGGCGGGGGTACAATGAGCAGTTCTTC

J gene: TRBJ2-2
clone size: once
D gene: -
V gene: TRBV29-1
CDR3 protein: CSVVMGAGTGELFF
CDR3 DNA: TGCAGCGTTGTGATGGGGGCCGGGACCGGGGAGCTGTTTTTT

J gene: TRBJ1-5
clone size: once
D gene: -
V gene: TRBV7-9
CDR3 protein: CASSLDRFQPQHF
CDR3 DNA: TGTGCCAGCAGCTTGGACAGATTCCAGCCCCAGCATTTT

J gene: TRBJ1-1
clone size: -
D gene: -
V gene: TRBV18
CDR3 protein: CASSLTTGVMDTEAFF
CDR3 DNA: TGTGCCAGCTCACTAACCACAGGAGTTATGGACACTGAAGCTTTCTTT

J gene: TRBJ2-4
clone size: -
D gene: -
V gene: TRBV21-1
CDR3 protein: CASRTAIRQLLAKNIQYF
CDR3 DNA: TGTGCCAGCAGGACAGCCATTAGACAGTTACTAGCCAAAAACATTCAGTACTTC

J gene: TRBJ2-5
clone size: -
D gene: TRBD2
V gene: TRBV6-5
CDR3 protein: CASSYSRGAGEETQYF
CDR3 DNA: TGTGCCAGCAGTTACTCCCGGGGAGCGGGGGAAGAGACCCAGTACTTC